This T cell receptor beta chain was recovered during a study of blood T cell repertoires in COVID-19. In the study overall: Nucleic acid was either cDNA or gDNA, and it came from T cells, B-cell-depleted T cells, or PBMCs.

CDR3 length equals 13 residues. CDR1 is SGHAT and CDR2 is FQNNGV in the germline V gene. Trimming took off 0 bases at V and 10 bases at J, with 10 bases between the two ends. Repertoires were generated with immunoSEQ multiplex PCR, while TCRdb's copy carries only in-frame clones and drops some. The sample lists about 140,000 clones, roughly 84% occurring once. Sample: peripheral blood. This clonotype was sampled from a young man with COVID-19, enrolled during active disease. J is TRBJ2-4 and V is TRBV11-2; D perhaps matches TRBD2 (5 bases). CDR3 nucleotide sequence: TGTGCCAGCAGCTTAGAACCCCGGGATATTCAGTACTTC. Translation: CASSLEPRDIQYF.